This TCR beta chain originates from a study of T-cell memory formation after mild COVID-19. Study results and caveats: Chiefly within CM and EM were the contracting CD4+ clones; CD8+ ones were within EMRA. CD4+ bias marked clones expanding day 15 to 37, unlike balanced contracting clones.

Per germline, CDR1 KGHSH and CDR2 LQKENI. This CDR3 contains 16 residues. J lost 1 base, V lost 6 bases, and 9 bases had no gene match. The count of this clonotype is one. No antigen is known for it. TCRdb passed the 5' RACE reads through MiXCR, listing each CDR3 protein once. The sample has 540,000 or so distinct CDR3 sequences; roughly 22% are singletons. The origin of this receptor is an adult woman who had mild COVID-19 (a few samples of this study predate the infection). Cell type and time point are not known. The chain recombines TRBV18 with TRBJ1-5; 7 bases fit TRBD1. The specimen sequenced was PBMCs or a T cell subset sorted from them (not recorded which). This chain's CDR3 is CASSPPSGGSNQPQHF. DNA for the CDR3: TGTGCCAGCTCGCCGCCGTCAGGGGGGAGCAATCAGCCCCAGCATTTT.